This T cell receptor (beta chain) emerged from a study of T-cell reconstitution after alpha-beta-depleted transplantation in children. Overall study findings and caveats: After transplant, at about two months, alpha-beta T cells were reportedly derived from several hundred expanded graft clones. Surviving recipient T cells and thymic progenitors produced the high day-60 TCRbeta diversity seen in some patients. T-cell counts and diversity were attributed mostly to newly produced T cells one year after transplant.

About this clonotype itself: Its target is unknown.

The trim removed 4 bases at V and 1 base at J, leaving 16 bases unmatched. This CDR3 comprises 18 residues. CDR1 is MDHEN and CDR2 is SYDVKM in the germline V gene. This sample's TCRbeta library carried unique molecular identifier barcodes. TCRdb re-called the PCR reads through MiXCR, storing one row per CDR3 protein. The sample gives under 850,000 distinct CDR3 sequences, 13% of which show up once; 0.65% to 0.9% is in the top ten. The TCR sequence derives from a girl under 10 years old with congenital amegakaryocytic thrombocytopenia, due to receive a stem cell transplant. The gene calls are TRBV28 and TRBJ2-7; the match to TRBD1 covers 7 bases. Material: PBMCs, obtained before TCRalphabeta/CD19-depleted stem cell transplant. This CDR3 is CASSSRDPRDRPSYEQYF. DNA of the CDR3: TGTGCCAGCAGTTCGCGAGACCCAAGGGACAGACCATCCTACGAGCAGTACTTC.